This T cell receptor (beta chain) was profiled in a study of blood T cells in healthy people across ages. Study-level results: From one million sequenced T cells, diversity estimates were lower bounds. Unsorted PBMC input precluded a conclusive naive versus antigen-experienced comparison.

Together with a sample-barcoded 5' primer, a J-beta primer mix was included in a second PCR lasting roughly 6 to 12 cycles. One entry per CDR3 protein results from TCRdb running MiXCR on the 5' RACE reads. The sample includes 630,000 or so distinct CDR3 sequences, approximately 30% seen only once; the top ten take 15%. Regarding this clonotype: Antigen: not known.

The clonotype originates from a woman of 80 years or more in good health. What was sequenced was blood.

The CDR3: CASSSNSATDTQYF. The DNA for the CDR3 is TGCGCCAGCAGCTCGAACTCTGCCACAGATACGCAGTATTTT. The V and J genes are TRBV5-1 and TRBJ2-3; D is undetermined. Germline V gene data show CDR1 as SGHRS and CDR2 as YFSETQ. V dropped 3 bases and J dropped 2 bases, with 10 bases sitting between them. The CDR3 extends over 14 amino acids.